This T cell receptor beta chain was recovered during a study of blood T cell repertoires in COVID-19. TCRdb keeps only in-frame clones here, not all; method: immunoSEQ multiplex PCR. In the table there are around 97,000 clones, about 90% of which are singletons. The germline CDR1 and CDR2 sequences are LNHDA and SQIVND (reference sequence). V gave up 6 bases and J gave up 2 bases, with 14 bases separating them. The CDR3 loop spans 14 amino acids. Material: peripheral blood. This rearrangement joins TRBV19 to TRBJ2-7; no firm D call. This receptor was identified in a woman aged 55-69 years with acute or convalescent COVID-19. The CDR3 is CASSPQNSPYEQYF. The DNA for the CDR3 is TGTGCCAGTAGCCCCCAGAATTCCCCCTACGAGCAGTACTTC. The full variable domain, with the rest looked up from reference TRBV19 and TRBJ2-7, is DGGITQSPKYLFRKEGQNVTLSCEQNLNHDAMYWYRQDPGQGLRLIYYSQIVNDFQKGDIAEGYSVSREKKESFPLTVTSAQKNPTAFYLCASSPQNSPYEQYFGPGTRLTVT.